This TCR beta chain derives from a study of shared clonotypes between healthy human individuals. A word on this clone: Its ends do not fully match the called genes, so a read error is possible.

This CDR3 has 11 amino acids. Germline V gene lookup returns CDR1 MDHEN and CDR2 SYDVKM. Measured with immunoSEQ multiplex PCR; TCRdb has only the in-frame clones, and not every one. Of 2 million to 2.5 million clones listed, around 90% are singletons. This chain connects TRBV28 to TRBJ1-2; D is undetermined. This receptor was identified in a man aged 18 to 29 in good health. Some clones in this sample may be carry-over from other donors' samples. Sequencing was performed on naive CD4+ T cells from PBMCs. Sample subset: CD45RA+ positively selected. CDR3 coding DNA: TGTGCCAGCAGTTTCACTTATGGCCACACCTTC. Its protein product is CASSFTYGHTF.